This TCR beta chain was captured by sequencing in a study of CD8 T cells in ankylosing spondylitis. Study-wide results and caveats: Ankylosing spondylitis blood appeared to be characterized by a TCR beta motif of eight highly homologous variants.

The ends were cut back, 2 bases at V and 6 bases at J, with 11 bases in the middle. Germline assignment: CDR1 MDHEN and CDR2 SYDVKM. The CDR3 contains 13 residues. About this clonotype itself: What it binds is unknown.

TCRdb reprocessed the 5' RACE reads via MiXCR and lists one record per CDR3 protein. The table lists about 750,000 distinct CDR3 sequences, roughly 19% of them singletons. The sequence was collected from a male donor with ankylosing spondylitis. The chain combines TRBV28 with TRBJ2-7; the D is unclear. The specimen was blood, either unsorted or a sorted T cell fraction (not recorded which). CDR3 DNA sequence: TGTGCCAGCAGTTTAATTGTTTCGTCCGAGCAGTACTTC. Encoded protein: CASSLIVSSEQYF.